One TCR beta chain is described in this entry. The same CDR3 also results from other DNA sequences found in this sample. Positively selected for CCR7, the CD45RO-negative cells used as naive CD8 cells excluded terminally differentiated effector memory CD45RA+ cells. Per the germline V gene, CDR1 is SGHTS and CDR2 is YDEGEE. V lost 1 base to trimming and J lost 0 bases; unmatched junction nucleotides: 1. The CDR3 runs 15 residues. Here immunoSEQ multiplex PCR was the method, and the copy in TCRdb shows in-frame clones only, minus some. This table holds hundreds of thousands of clones, almost 95% found once. These data belong to a study of shared clonotypes between healthy human individuals.

The TCR comes from a man between 25 and 39 years old in good health. V gene TRBV5-8 combines with J gene TRBJ2-3; 8 nucleotides align to TRBD2. Sequencing was performed on naive CD8+ T cells sorted from blood. CDR3 DNA sequence: TGTGCCAGCAGCTTGACTAGCGGAAGCACAGATACGCAGTATTTT. It translates to CASSLTSGSTDTQYF.